The 19 T cell receptor beta chains below all came from one sample that was sequenced in a study of breast tumors, draining lymph nodes, adjacent tissues. TCRdb passed the multiplex PCR reads through MiXCR, listing each CDR3 protein once. The sample holds around 140,000 distinct CDR3 sequences, approximately 20% seen once. Samples came from axillary lymph nodes draining the breast cancer. Sequenced sample: axillary lymph node tissue. Source of these receptors: a female donor with breast cancer. Some clones in this sample may be carry-over from other donors' samples.

This clonotype was seen repeatedly, ten times or more. V gene TRBV7-2 combines with J gene TRBJ2-2; D not certain. V shed 5 bases and J shed 0 bases, with 7 bases lying between them. This CDR3 region has 14 residues. The V gene's germline CDR1 is SGHTA and CDR2 FQGNSA. The CDR3 here is CASSPSTNTGELFF. DNA of the CDR3: TGTGCCAGCAGCCCCAGTACGAACACCGGGGAGCTGTTTTTT. Looking up the rest from reference TRBV7-2 and TRBJ2-2 gives the full variable domain: GAGVSQSPSNKVTEKGKDVELRCDPISGHTALYWYRQSLGQGLEFLIYFQGNSAPDKSGLPSDRFSAERTGGSVSTLTIQRTQQEDSAVYLCASSPSTNTGELFFGEGSRLTVL.

This clonotype has a count of ten or more. The chain links TRBV24-1 to TRBJ2-5; D perhaps matches TRBD2 (5 bases). The germline CDR1 and CDR2 sequences are KGHDR and SFDVKD. Between the trimmed V and J ends, which lost 5 bases and 5 bases, there was a span of 14 bases. This CDR3 has 14 residues. CDR3 nucleotide sequence: TGTGCCACCAGTGGTACGGGGAGAGGTGAGACCCAGTACTTC. Protein product: CATSGTGRGETQYF.

This clonotype came up many times. This chain uses TRBV7-6 with TRBJ2-5; 11 bases fit TRBD2. The CDR3 totals 14 residues. The V segment lost 5 bases and the J segment 5 bases; nucleotides outside the gene matches: 4. Looked up from germline, CDR1 is SGHVS and CDR2 is FNYEAQ. The CDR3 reads CASSTLAGVETQYF. In DNA, the CDR3 is TGTGCCAGCAGCACACTAGCGGGAGTGGAGACCCAGTACTTC.

There are many counts of this clonotype. CDR3 sequence: CASAFSGANVLTF. The DNA for the CDR3 is TGCGCCAGCGCGTTCTCTGGGGCCAACGTCCTGACTTTC. V is TRBV5-1 and J is TRBJ2-6, with D unresolved. There are 13 residues in the CDR3. In germline, CDR1 is SGHRS, CDR2 YFSETQ. Trimming took off 7 bases at V and 0 bases at J, with 5 bases between the two ends.

Concerning this clonotype itself: This may stem from a read error, because a much larger clone lies one nucleotide away. The chain employs TRBV11-3 and TRBJ2-1; 11 positions agree with TRBD2. Germline V CDR1 and CDR2: SGHNT, YENEEA. The CDR3 runs 16 residues. Here the CDR3 DNA reads TGTGCCAGCAGCTTCAAAGGGACTAGCGGTTACAGTGAGCAGTTCTTC. This codes for CASSFKGTSGYSEQFF.

At least ten counts were recorded for this clonotype. The chain uses TRBV12-3 or TRBV12-4 and TRBJ2-7, with D uncertain. The CDR3 is made up of 15 amino acids. The V end lost 6 bases, the J end lost 3 bases, and 18 bases lay between the germline ends. Here the CDR3 reads CASRPAPSRNYEQYF. The CDR3 DNA follows: TGTGCCAGCAGGCCCGCCCCATCGAGAAACTACGAGCAGTACTTC.

For this clonotype: Being one base from a much bigger clone, this may be a read error. The chain has TRBV28 and TRBJ1-4; TRBD1 is a possible D gene (5 bases). This CDR3 spans 14 amino acids. Germline assignment: CDR1 MDHEN and CDR2 SYDVKM. The V and J ends lost 8 bases and 6 bases respectively, with 16 bases between them. The CDR3 nucleotides read TGTGCCAGCGGCGACAGAGAGGGGCATGAAAAACTGTTTTTT. Translating it yields CASGDREGHEKLFF.

This clonotype was seen at least ten times. The J gene is TRBJ2-7, the V gene TRBV7-9; D not resolved. Germline V gene lookup returns CDR1 SEHNR and CDR2 FQNEAQ (reference sequence). V dropped 2 bases and J dropped 0 bases, with 8 bases sitting between them. This CDR3 region has 14 residues. The DNA for the CDR3 is TGTGCCAGCAGCTTAAGGGCCTACTCCTACGAGCAGTACTTC. It encodes CASSLRAYSYEQYF. Together with reference TRBV7-9 and TRBJ2-7, the CDR3 gives the full variable domain: DTGVSQNPRHKITKRGQNVTFRCDPISEHNRLYWYRQTLGQGPEFLTYFQNEAQLEKSRLLSDRFSAERPKGSFSTLEIQRTEQGDSAMYLCASSLRAYSYEQYFGPGTRLTVT.

At least ten counts were recorded for this clonotype. This rearrangement joins TRBV2 to TRBJ2-1; 9 nucleotides match TRBD1. The CDR3 spans 15 residues. After removal of 6 bases from V and 3 bases from J, the junction contained 6 bases not matched to a gene. The germline CDR1 and CDR2 sequences are SNHLY and FYNNEI. Here the CDR3 reads CASSPGQGVYNEQFF. The CDR3 coding sequence is TGTGCCAGCAGCCCGGGACAGGGAGTCTACAATGAGCAGTTCTTC.

The chain employs TRBV28 and TRBJ2-5; TRBD1 might be the D (6 bases). The CDR3 covers 14 residues. Trimming took off 3 bases at V and 5 bases at J, with 13 bases between the two ends. In germline, CDR1 is MDHEN, CDR2 SYDVKM. The CDR3 sequence: CASSLVGDRETQYF. The CDR3 DNA reads TGTGCCAGCAGTTTGGTGGGCGACAGGGAGACCCAGTACTTC.

CDR3 coding DNA: TGTGCCAGTAGACGGGGACAGGGCACAGATACGCAGTATTTT. This translates into CASRRGQGTDTQYF. This chain uses TRBV19 with TRBJ2-3; 8 positions match TRBD1. The J segment lost 1 base and the V segment lost 6 bases, leaving 3 bases of the junction unmatched. The CDR3 is made up of 14 amino acids. Per germline, CDR1 LNHDA and CDR2 SQIVND (reference sequence).

This clonotype came up many times. The chain uses TRBV12-3 or TRBV12-4 and TRBJ1-2; no clear D. CDR3 length equals 13 residues. Between the trimmed V and J ends, which lost 5 bases and 0 bases, there was a span of 7 bases. In DNA, the CDR3 is TGTGCCAGCAGTCCCCTGACTAACTATGGCTACACCTTC. Translated: CASSPLTNYGYTF.

Ten or more counts support this clonotype. The gene calls are TRBV9 and TRBJ2-7, with 8 bases that match TRBD2. V lost 3 bases, J lost 6 bases, and 8 bases stayed unmatched. CDR3 length: 14 residues. Germline CDR1 is SGDLS and CDR2 is YYNGEE. DNA for the CDR3: TGTGCCAGCAGCGCAGACGGGAGGGCCGCCGAGCAGTACTTC. This encodes CASSADGRAAEQYF.

This clonotype was recorded many times. V usage is TRBV18 and J usage is TRBJ2-1, with a tentative D call TRBD1 (6 bases). This CDR3 is built from 14 residues. Trimming removed 2 bases at V and 8 bases at J, with 13 bases between. Germline CDR1 and CDR2: KGHSH and LQKENI. Here the CDR3 reads CASSPLPDSDEQFF. As DNA, the CDR3 is TGTGCCAGCTCACCATTACCGGACAGCGATGAGCAGTTCTTC.

This clonotype came up many times. The chain carries TRBV12-3 or TRBV12-4 and TRBJ2-1; 10 bases agree with TRBD2. The CDR3 has 15 amino acids. After removal of 3 bases from V and 5 bases from J, the junction contained 4 bases not matched to a gene. CDR3: CASSFRLAGDNEQFF. CDR3 nucleotides: TGTGCCAGCAGTTTTCGCCTAGCGGGAGACAATGAGCAGTTCTTC.

This clonotype was counted many times. The rearrangement joins TRBV4-1 to TRBJ2-1; 7 bases are a match to TRBD2. CDR3 length equals 15 residues. V trimming: 6 bases; J trimming: 8 bases; junction bases outside the gene matches: 13. Germline loops: CDR1 MGHRA, CDR2 YSYEKL. The CDR3 region has the DNA TGCGCCAGCAGACTAGATGGGCGGGGAGGGGATGAGCAGTTCTTC. Translated: CASRLDGRGGDEQFF.

This clonotype was detected many times. The rearrangement joins TRBV20-1 to TRBJ2-1; 8 bases line up with TRBD2. CDR3 length equals 15 residues. From germline, CDR1 is DFQATT and CDR2 SNEGSKA (reference sequence). The trim removed 1 base at V and 3 bases at J, leaving 5 bases unmatched. The CDR3 spells CSARVASGYYNEQFF. The CDR3 DNA reads as TGCAGTGCTAGAGTCGCTAGCGGGTACTACAATGAGCAGTTCTTC.

In this sample, this clonotype turned up many times. This rearrangement joins TRBV12-3 or TRBV12-4 to TRBJ1-4; 8 nucleotides align to TRBD1. V dropped 7 bases and J dropped 9; count of bases not matched to a gene: 10. The CDR3 totals 14 residues. The CDR3 coding sequence is TGTGCCAGCACTTTGGACAGGGCGGGGAAAAAACTGTTTTTT. It yields the protein CASTLDRAGKKLFF.

A word on this clonotype: A much larger clone lies a single base off, so this may be a read error. The CDR3 end shows no conserved phenylalanine or tryptophan, and so a read error is likely. V usage is TRBV3-1 and J usage is TRBJ2-2; D not resolved. The germline V gene has CDR1 LGHDT and CDR2 YNNKEL (reference sequence). V was trimmed by 8 bases and J by 4 bases, leaving 8 bases between them. The CDR3 runs 12 residues. The CDR3 coding sequence is TGTGCCAGCGCCGGAATCACCGGGGAGCTGTTTCTT. Residues: CASAGITGELFL.